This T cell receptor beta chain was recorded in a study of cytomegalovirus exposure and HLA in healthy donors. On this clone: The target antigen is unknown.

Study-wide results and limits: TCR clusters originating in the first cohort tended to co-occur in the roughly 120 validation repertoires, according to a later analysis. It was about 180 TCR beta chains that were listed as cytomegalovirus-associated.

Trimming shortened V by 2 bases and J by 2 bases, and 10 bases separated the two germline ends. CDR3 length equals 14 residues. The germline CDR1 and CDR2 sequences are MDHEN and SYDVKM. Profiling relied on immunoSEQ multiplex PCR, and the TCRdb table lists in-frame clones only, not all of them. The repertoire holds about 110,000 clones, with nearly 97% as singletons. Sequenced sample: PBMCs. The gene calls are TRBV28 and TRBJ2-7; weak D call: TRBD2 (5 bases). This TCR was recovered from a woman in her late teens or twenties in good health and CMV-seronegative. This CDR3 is CASSLIRGAYEQYF. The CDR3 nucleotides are TGTGCCAGCAGTTTAATTCGGGGAGCCTACGAGCAGTACTTC. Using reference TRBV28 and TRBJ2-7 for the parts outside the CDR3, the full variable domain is DVKVTQSSRYLVKRTGEKVFLECVQDMDHENMFWYRQDPGLGLRLIYFSYDVKMKEKGDIPEGYSVSREKKERFSLILESASTNQTSMYLCASSLIRGAYEQYFGPGTRLTVT.